This is a list of T cell receptor beta chains from one sample in a study of response to subunit inactivated influenza vaccine. TCRdb re-called the RT-PCR reads through MiXCR, storing one row per CDR3 protein. The repertoire holds more than 200,000 distinct CDR3 sequences, with less than 15% as singletons. The material sequenced was non-naive T cells sorted from PBMCs, taken around 14 days before vaccination. The receptor set was obtained from a man between 50 and 59 years old who received an inactivated influenza vaccine. The CDR3 runs from the conserved cysteine through the conserved F or W. A D gene is named only where the DNA matches it firmly. Not all rows give a size; the values are once, few, many and, for expanded clones, a class.

>TRBV7-2|TRBD2|few|TRBJ2-1
TGTGCCAGCAGCTTAGGGTTCGGACTAGACTACAATGAGCAGTTCTTC
CASSLGFGLDYNEQFF
>TRBV29-1|-|many|TRBJ2-5
TGCAGCGTTGTAAGGGGGTCGGAAGAGACCCAGTACTTC
CSVVRGSEETQYF
>TRBV20-1|TRBD2|-|TRBJ2-5
TGCAGTGCTACCACTAGCGGAGCATACCAAGAGACCCAGTACTTC
CSATTSGAYQETQYF
>TRBV6-5|-|few|TRBJ1-1
TGTGCCAGCAGTTTCTCCGGGCGACAAACTTTCTTT
CASSFSGRQTFF
>TRBV28|-|-|TRBJ2-1
TGTGCCAGCAGCACTTCCGGGACGGCTACCTACAATGAGCAGTTCTTC
CASSTSGTATYNEQFF
>TRBV5-1|-|many|TRBJ2-2
TGCGCCAGCAGAGAATCGAACACCGGGGAGCTGTTTTTT
CASRESNTGELFF
>TRBV3-1|TRBD1|-|TRBJ2-7
TGTGCCAGCAGCCAAGGCCAGGGGGCAAAGTCCTACGAGCAGTACTTC
CASSQGQGAKSYEQYF
>TRBV7-9|-|few|TRBJ2-3
TGTGCCAGCAGCCCCGCGAGGGGGATACTGGCAGATACGCAGTATTTT
CASSPARGILADTQYF
>TRBV5-1|-|many|TRBJ2-7
TGCGCCAGCAGCTTAACCGGGACTCCCTCCTACGAGCAGTACTTC
CASSLTGTPSYEQYF
>TRBV4-3|-|many|TRBJ1-6
TGCGCCAGCAGCCAAGAAGGCTATTCGAGCTCCTATAATTCACCCCTCCACTTT
CASSQEGYSSSYNSPLHF
>TRBV5-1|-|few|TRBJ2-1
TGCGCCAGCAGCTTGCGGTTAGGGACTCCCCCCAATGAGCAGTTCTTC
CASSLRLGTPPNEQFF
>TRBV7-6|-|-|TRBJ2-7
TGTGCCAGCAGCCACTCCTGCCTACAGAGGAGCTCCTACGAGCAGTACTTC
CASSHSCLQRSSYEQYF
>TRBV25-1|-|few|TRBJ2-2
TGTGCCAGCAGTGAATCTTTAGGGAAGAACACCGGGGAGCTGTTTTTT
CASSESLGKNTGELFF
>TRBV28|-|many|TRBJ1-6
TGTGCCAGCAGTTTCCCGGGGGTTCCCCTCCACTTT
CASSFPGVPLHF
>TRBV29-1|-|many|TRBJ2-3
TGCAGCGTTGTGGCAGGAACCGGATCAGATACGCAGTATTTT
CSVVAGTGSDTQYF
>TRBV10-3|TRBD2|few|TRBJ2-7
TGTGCCATCAGTGAGATGCGGGTTTCTAGCGGGAGCTACGAGCAGTACTTC
CAISEMRVSSGSYEQYF
>TRBV5-1|-|-|TRBJ2-7
TGCGCCAGCAGCGGATCCTACGAGCAGTACTTC
CASSGSYEQYF
>TRBV12-3/TRBV12-4|TRBD1|few|TRBJ1-2
TGTGCCAGCAGTTCTCACTACAGGGGGAACTATGGCTACACCTTC
CASSSHYRGNYGYTF
>TRBV28|-|-|TRBJ2-7
TGTGCCAGCAGTCCCAACTTTCCGGGACGGTCCTACGAGCAGTACTTC
CASSPNFPGRSYEQYF
>TRBV4-3|TRBD1|many|TRBJ2-1
TGCGCCAGCAGCCTGGGACAGGTATACAATGAGCAGTTCTTC
CASSLGQVYNEQFF
>TRBV12-3/TRBV12-4|-|many|TRBJ2-3
TGTGCCAGCGGCACAGATACGCAGTATTTT
CASGTDTQYF
>TRBV14|TRBD1|few|TRBJ1-1
TGTGCCAGCAGCCAAGAATTTCTGGGACAGGGTATTACTGAAGCTTTCTTT
CASSQEFLGQGITEAFF
>TRBV5-8|-|-|TRBJ2-3
TGTGCCAGCAGCTTGTTTGGGACGTTAGATACGCAGTATTTT
CASSLFGTLDTQYF
>TRBV20-1|TRBD1|few|TRBJ2-3
TGCAGTGCTAGAGATGACAGGGGGCGTGGAGATACGCAGTATTTT
CSARDDRGRGDTQYF
>TRBV9|TRBD2|few|TRBJ2-1
TGTGCCAGCAGCCCCTGGACTAGCGGGAGCTCCTACAATGAGCAGTTCTTC
CASSPWTSGSSYNEQFF
>TRBV7-9|TRBD2|-|TRBJ2-1
TGTGCCAGCAGCTCAGGAGCGGGGGGGATTTACAATGAGCAGTTCTTC
CASSSGAGGIYNEQFF